This T cell receptor (beta chain) derives from a study of shared clonotypes between healthy human individuals. Study findings and constraints: Researchers sampled only blood; tissue repertoires likely differ.

Donation came from healthy HIV-negative adults that had no recent acute infections or vaccinations. A remark on this clone: Its specificity is unknown.

Germline values: CDR1 SEHNR, CDR2 FQNEAQ (reference sequence). This CDR3 spans 15 amino acids. V shed 1 base and J 2 bases; nucleotides not matched to a gene: 1. Assay used: immunoSEQ multiplex PCR; TCRdb lists only in-frame clones, some missing. The table has hundreds of thousands of clones, around 77% seen once. The sequence came from a woman aged 40 to 50 in good health. Some clones in this sample may be carry-over from other donors' samples. The V call is TRBV7-9, the J call TRBJ2-1, with TRBD2 identical over 8 bases. The sequenced sample consisted of PBMCs. CDR3 DNA sequence: TGTGCCAGCAGCTTAGATAGCGGGGCCTACAATGAGCAGTTCTTC. Its protein product is CASSLDSGAYNEQFF.